This T cell receptor beta chain comes out of a study of OX40 agonist ivuxolimab in advanced cancers. Study summary: With ivuxolimab, an agonistic anti-OX40 (CD134) antibody, patients were treated.

TCRdb's copy holds only in-frame clones and misses some; the assay was immunoSEQ multiplex PCR. The sample lists some 65,000 clones, 80% to 90% occurring once. Germline lookup yields CDR1 ENHRY and CDR2 SYGVKD. The CDR3 length is 13 residues. V dropped 0 bases and J dropped 8 bases, with 10 bases sitting between them. The chain recombines TRBV10-3 with TRBJ1-2; a weak D match, TRBD1 (5 bases). The sequence came from an adult with an advanced solid tumor such as melanoma, head and neck, liver or kidney cancer. The specimen comprised CD4+ or CD8+ T cells sorted from blood, sampled in a trial of the OX40 agonist ivuxolimab. The CDR3 sequence: CAISESLDTGYTF. The DNA for the CDR3 is TGTGCCATCAGTGAGTCGCTGGACACCGGCTACACCTTC.